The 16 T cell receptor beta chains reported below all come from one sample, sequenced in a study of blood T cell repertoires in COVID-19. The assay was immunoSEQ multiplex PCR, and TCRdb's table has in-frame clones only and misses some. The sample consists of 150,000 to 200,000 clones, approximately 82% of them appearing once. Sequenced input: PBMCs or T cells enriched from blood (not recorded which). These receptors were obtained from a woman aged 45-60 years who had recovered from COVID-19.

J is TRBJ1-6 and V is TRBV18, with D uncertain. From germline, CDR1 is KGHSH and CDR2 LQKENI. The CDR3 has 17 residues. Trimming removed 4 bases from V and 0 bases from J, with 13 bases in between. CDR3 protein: CASSQEDGSSYNSPLHF. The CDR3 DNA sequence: TGTGCCAGCTCACAAGAGGACGGGAGCTCCTATAATTCACCCCTCCACTTT. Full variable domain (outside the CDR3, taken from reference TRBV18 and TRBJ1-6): NAGVMQNPRHLVRRRGQEARLRCSPMKGHSHVYWYRQLPEEGLKFMVYLQKENIIDESGMPKERFSAEFPKEGPSILRIQQVVRGDSAAYFCASSQEDGSSYNSPLHFGNGTRLTVT.

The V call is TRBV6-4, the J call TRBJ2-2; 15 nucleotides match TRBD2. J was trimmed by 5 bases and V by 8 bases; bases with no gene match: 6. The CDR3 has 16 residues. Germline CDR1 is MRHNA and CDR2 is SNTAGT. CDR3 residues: CASPGTSGRRTGELFF. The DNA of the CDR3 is TGTGCCAGCCCCGGGACTAGCGGGAGGCGGACCGGGGAGCTGTTTTTT.

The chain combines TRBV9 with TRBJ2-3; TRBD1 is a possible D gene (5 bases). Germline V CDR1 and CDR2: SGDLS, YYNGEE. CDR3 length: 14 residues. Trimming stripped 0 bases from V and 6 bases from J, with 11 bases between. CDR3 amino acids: CASSVGGQGDTQYF. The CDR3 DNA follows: TGTGCCAGCAGCGTAGGTGGTCAGGGCGATACGCAGTATTTT.

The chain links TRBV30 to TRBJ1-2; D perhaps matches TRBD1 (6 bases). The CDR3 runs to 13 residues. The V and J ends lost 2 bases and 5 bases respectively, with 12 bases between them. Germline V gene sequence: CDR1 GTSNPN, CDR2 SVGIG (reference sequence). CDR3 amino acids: CAWSRGRVYGYTF. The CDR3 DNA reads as TGTGCCTGGAGTAGGGGGAGGGTTTATGGCTACACCTTC.

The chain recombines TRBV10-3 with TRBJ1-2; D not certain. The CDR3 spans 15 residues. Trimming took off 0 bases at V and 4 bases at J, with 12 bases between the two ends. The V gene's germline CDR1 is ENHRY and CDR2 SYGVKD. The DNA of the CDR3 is TGTGCCATCAGTGAGTCAGCCCCGCTAGGCTATGGCTACACCTTC. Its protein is CAISESAPLGYGYTF.

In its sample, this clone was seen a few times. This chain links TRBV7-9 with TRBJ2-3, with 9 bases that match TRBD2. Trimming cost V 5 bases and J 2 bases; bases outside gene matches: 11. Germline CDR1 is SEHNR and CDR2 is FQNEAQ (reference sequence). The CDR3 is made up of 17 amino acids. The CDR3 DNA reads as TGTGCCAGCAGCGAAGGAAGTAGCGGGAGTCTCACAGATACGCAGTATTTT. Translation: CASSEGSSGSLTDTQYF.

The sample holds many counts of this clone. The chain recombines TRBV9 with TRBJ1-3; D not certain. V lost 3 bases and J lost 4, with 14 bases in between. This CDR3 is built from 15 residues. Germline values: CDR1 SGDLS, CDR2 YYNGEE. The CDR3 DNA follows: TGTGCCAGCAGCGCGGGATCAACGGGGGGAAACACCATATATTTT. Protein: CASSAGSTGGNTIYF.

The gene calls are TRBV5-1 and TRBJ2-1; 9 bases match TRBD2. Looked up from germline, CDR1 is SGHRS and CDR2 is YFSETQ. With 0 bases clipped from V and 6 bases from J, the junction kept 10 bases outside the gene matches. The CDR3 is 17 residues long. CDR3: CASSLAGLKAGGNEQFF. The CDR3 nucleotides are TGCGCCAGCAGCTTGGCCGGCTTAAAAGCGGGGGGCAATGAGCAGTTCTTC.

CDR3 bases: TGTGCCAGCGGCCGGGGGGTTAACTATGGCTACACCTTC. Translation: CASGRGVNYGYTF. The chain carries TRBV7-9 and TRBJ1-2; perhaps TRBD1 as D (5 bases). The V gene lost 8 bases and the J gene lost 1 base, with 11 bases spanning the gap. There are 13 residues in the CDR3. CDR1 SEHNR and CDR2 FQNEAQ come from the germline V gene (reference sequence).

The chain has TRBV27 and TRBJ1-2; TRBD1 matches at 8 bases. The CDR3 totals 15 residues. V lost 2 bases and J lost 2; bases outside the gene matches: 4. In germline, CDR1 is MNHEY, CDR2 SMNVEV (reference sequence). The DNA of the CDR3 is TGTGCCAGCAGTTTAAAAACAGGGGGGAACTATGGCTACACCTTC. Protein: CASSLKTGGNYGYTF.

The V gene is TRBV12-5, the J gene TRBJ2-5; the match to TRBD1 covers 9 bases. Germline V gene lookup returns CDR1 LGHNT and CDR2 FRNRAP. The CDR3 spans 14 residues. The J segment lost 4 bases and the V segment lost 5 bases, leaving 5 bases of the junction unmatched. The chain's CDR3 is CASGPGQGRETQYF. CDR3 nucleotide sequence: TGTGCTAGTGGTCCTGGACAGGGGAGAGAGACCCAGTACTTC.

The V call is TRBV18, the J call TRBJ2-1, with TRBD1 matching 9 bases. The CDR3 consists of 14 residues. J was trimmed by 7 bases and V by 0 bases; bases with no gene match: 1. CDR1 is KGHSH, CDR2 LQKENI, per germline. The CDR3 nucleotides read TGTGCCAGCTCACCACCGACAGGGGGAAATGAGCAGTTCTTC. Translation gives CASSPPTGGNEQFF.

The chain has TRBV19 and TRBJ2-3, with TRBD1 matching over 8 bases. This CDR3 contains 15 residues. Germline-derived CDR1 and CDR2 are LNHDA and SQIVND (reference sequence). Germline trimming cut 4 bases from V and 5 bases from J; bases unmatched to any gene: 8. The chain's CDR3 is CASSSPQGAGDTQYF. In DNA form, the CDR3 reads TGTGCCAGTAGTAGCCCCCAGGGGGCGGGAGATACGCAGTATTTT.

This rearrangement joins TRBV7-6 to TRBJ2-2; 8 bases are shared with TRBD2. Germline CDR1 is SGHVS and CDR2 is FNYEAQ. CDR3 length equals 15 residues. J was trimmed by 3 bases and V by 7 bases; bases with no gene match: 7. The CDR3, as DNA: TGTGCCAGCAATAGCGGGAAGTGGGACACCGGGGAGCTGTTTTTT. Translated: CASNSGKWDTGELFF.

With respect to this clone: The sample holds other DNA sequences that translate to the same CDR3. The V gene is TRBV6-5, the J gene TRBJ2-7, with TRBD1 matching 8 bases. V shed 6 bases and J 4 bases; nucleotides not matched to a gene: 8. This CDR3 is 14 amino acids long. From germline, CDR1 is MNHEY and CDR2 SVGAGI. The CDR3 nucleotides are TGTGCCAGCAGACCCAGGACAGGGACGTACGAGCAGTACTTC. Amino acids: CASRPRTGTYEQYF.

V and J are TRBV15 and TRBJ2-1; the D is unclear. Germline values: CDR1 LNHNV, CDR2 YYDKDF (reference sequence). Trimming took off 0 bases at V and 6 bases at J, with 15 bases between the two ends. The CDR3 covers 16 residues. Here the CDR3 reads CATSRDPSLTSNEQFF. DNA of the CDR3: TGTGCCACCAGCAGAGATCCATCCCTAACGAGCAATGAGCAGTTCTTC.